What follows are 4 T cell receptor beta chains derived from one specimen sequenced in a study of early T cells in non-severe SARS-CoV-2 infection. Each CDR3 protein is one row after TCRdb ran MiXCR on the 5' RACE reads. The repertoire holds 30,000 to 35,000 distinct CDR3 sequences, approximately 6% seen once, with 4.5% to 5.5% in the top ten. Sequencing was carried out using whole blood. The receptors stem from an adult who was a healthcare worker with PCR-confirmed SARS-CoV-2 infection or an uninfected control (not recorded which).

The V call is TRBV4-1, the J call TRBJ2-7; 7 nucleotides align to TRBD1. After removal of 2 bases from V and 6 bases from J, the junction contained 10 bases not matched to a gene. Germline values: CDR1 MGHRA, CDR2 YSYEKL. The CDR3 consists of 15 residues. CDR3 protein: CASSQRWDRGGEQYF. For the CDR3, the DNA is TGCGCCAGCAGCCAAAGGTGGGACAGAGGGGGCGAGCAGTACTTC.

This clonotype has ten or more counts. The rearrangement uses TRBV15 and TRBJ2-1; D is perhaps TRBD2 (5 bases). From germline, CDR1 is LNHNV and CDR2 YYDKDF (reference sequence). CDR3 size: 13 residues. V dropped 1 base and J dropped 10 bases, with 11 bases sitting between them. The CDR3 loop is CATSRARGSEQFF. CDR3 coding DNA: TGTGCCACCAGCAGAGCCCGAGGGAGCGAGCAGTTCTTC.

This clonotype was counted ten times or more. This rearrangement joins TRBV20-1 to TRBJ2-2, with D possibly matching TRBD1 (6 bases). The V and J ends lost 3 bases and 7 bases respectively, with 18 bases between them. CDR3 length equals 15 residues. Looked up from germline, CDR1 is DFQATT and CDR2 is SNEGSKA (reference sequence). The CDR3 nucleotides are TGCAGTGCTAGCCAGCCAGGGTCAGGGGTCGGGGAGCTGTTTTTT. Protein sequence: CSASQPGSGVGELFF.

This sequence joins TRBV5-1 and TRBJ2-6; 7 nucleotides align to TRBD1. The CDR3 totals 16 residues. Germline lookup yields CDR1 SGHRS and CDR2 YFSETQ. Trimming cost V 2 bases and J 14 bases; bases outside gene matches: 16. The CDR3 coding sequence is TGCGCCAGCAGCTTTCAGGGGGACCTGGGGTCCTTCATCCTGACTTTC. This codes for CASSFQGDLGSFILTF.